The sequence of this TCR beta chain was determined in a study of control samples from healthy donors and cancer patients. The protocol was immunoSEQ multiplex PCR, while the TCRdb copy is restricted to in-frame clones and leaves out a portion. The sample contains 120,000 or so clones, roughly 90% of which appear only once. The CDR3 has 17 amino acids. This clonotype originated in a young woman in good health. The sample was blood. This chain connects TRBV12-2 to TRBJ2-1; the DNA was not compared with TRBD2, the D call given in the table. TRBV12-2 is a documented pseudogene. The CDR3 spells CASRLFGSPITYNEQFF. CDR3 nucleotides: TGTGCAAGTCGCTTATTCGGTAGTCCCATCACTTACAATGAGCAGTTCTTC.